These 5 T cell receptor beta chains share one sample of origin, sequenced in a study of blood T cells in healthy people across ages. It was with a sample-barcoded 5' primer and a J-beta primer mix that a second PCR of roughly 7 to 11 cycles was run. Via MiXCR, TCRdb re-called the 5' RACE reads, giving one row per CDR3 protein. The data contain a few hundred thousand distinct CDR3 sequences, about 25% of them singletons. The sequencing input was blood. The receptors were sampled from a woman in her 70s in good health.

This clonotype occurred a few times. One end of the junction fails to match germline, which may point to a read error. This rearrangement joins TRBV5-1 to TRBJ1-1, with TRBD1 matching over 9 bases. The CDR3 is made up of 15 amino acids. Germline loops: CDR1 SGHRS, CDR2 YFSETQ. The CDR3 protein is CASSRTGAANTGAFF. In nucleotides, the CDR3 is TGCGCCAGCAGCCGGACAGGGGCTGCGAACACTGGAGCTTTCTTT.

The chain couples TRBV7-2 to TRBJ2-5, with unresolved D. The CDR3 has 13 residues. V was cut by 5 bases and J by 5 bases, with 12 bases left in between. CDR1 and CDR2 (germline): SGHTA, FQGNSA. Here the CDR3 DNA reads TGTGCCAGCAGCCCCTCGGTCGGGGAGACCCAGTACTTC. Protein product: CASSPSVGETQYF.

This clonotype was detected only a few times. V and J are TRBV6-1 and TRBJ1-5, with a tentative D call TRBD1 (5 bases). The V end lost 1 base, the J end lost 1 base, and 8 bases lay between the germline ends. The germline V gene encodes CDR1 MNHNS and CDR2 SASEGT. The CDR3 runs to 15 residues. The CDR3 here is CASSEEGLSNQPQHF. The CDR3 nucleotides read TGTGCCAGCAGTGAAGAGGGGTTAAGCAATCAGCCCCAGCATTTT.

The CDR3 here is CATSRDIRTNVLTF. CDR3 DNA sequence: TGTGCCACCAGCAGAGACATTAGGACCAACGTCCTGACTTTC. The chain couples TRBV15 to TRBJ2-6; D ambiguous. The CDR3 extends over 14 amino acids. The V and J ends lost 0 bases and 8 bases respectively, with 8 bases between them. Germline-derived CDR1 and CDR2 are LNHNV and YYDKDF (reference sequence).

This clonotype was counted a few times. The chain couples TRBV5-1 to TRBJ2-1, with D unresolved. Deletions cut 0 bases from V and 6 bases from J, with 13 bases between. The CDR3 spans 15 residues. The germline V gene has CDR1 SGHRS and CDR2 YFSETQ. The CDR3 here is CASSLAPGQFNEQFF. The CDR3 nucleotides read TGCGCCAGCAGCTTGGCCCCGGGCCAGTTCAATGAGCAGTTCTTC. Variable domain in full (rest from reference TRBV5-1 and TRBJ2-1): KAGVTQTPRYLIKTRGQQVTLSCSPISGHRSVSWYQQTPGQGLQFLFEYFSETQRNKGNFPGRFSGRQFSNSRSEMNVSTLELGDSALYLCASSLAPGQFNEQFFGPGTRLTVL.